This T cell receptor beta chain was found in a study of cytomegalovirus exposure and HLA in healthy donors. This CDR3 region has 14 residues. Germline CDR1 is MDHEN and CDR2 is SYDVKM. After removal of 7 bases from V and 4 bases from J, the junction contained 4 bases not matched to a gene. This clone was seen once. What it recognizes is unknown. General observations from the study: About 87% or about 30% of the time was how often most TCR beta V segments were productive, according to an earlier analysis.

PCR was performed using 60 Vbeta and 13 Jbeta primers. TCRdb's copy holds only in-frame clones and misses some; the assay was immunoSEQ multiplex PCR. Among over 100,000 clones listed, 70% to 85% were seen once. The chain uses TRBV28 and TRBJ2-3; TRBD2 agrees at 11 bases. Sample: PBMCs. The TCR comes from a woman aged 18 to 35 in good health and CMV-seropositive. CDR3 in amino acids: CASITSGSPDTQYF. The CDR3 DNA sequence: TGTGCCAGCATCACTAGCGGGAGTCCAGATACGCAGTATTTT.